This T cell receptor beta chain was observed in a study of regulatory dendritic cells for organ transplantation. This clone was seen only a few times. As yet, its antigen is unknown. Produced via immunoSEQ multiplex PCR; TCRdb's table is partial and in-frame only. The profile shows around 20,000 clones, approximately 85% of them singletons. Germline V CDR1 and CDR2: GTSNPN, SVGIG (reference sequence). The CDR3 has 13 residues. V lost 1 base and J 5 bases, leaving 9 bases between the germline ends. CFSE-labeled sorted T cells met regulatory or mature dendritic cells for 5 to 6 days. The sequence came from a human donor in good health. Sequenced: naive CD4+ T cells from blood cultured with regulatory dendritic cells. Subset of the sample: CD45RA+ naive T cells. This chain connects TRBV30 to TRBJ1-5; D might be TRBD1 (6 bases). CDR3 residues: CAWSGSGDQPQHF. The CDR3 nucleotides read TGTGCCTGGAGTGGGTCAGGGGATCAGCCCCAGCATTTT.